This TCR beta chain was sequenced for a study of T cell repertoires in cytomegalovirus infection. Study-wide context: In public TCR beta signatures, there were indications of both CMV infection and matching HLA type. Whole-study findings and limits: Cumulative public TCR beta family frequency identified CMV carriers with the relevant HLA.

This clonotype has just a few counts. Its antigen remains unidentified. TCRdb passed the reads through MiXCR, listing each CDR3 protein once. The sample lists over 150,000 distinct CDR3 sequences; approximately 19% were seen once. V shed 5 bases and J shed 3 bases, with 8 bases lying between them. The germline CDR1 and CDR2 sequences are SGHTA and FQGNSA. This CDR3 is 12 amino acids long. Sequenced sample: PBMCs. This clonotype originated in a human donor in good health (CMV status not recorded). Some clones in this sample may be carry-over from other donors' samples. The chain recombines TRBV7-2 with TRBJ2-7, with D unresolved. The CDR3 is CASSDVGYEQYF. The CDR3, as DNA: TGTGCCAGCAGCGACGTGGGCTACGAGCAGTACTTC.